This TCR beta chain was recovered during a study of identifying expanded T cells in peripheral blood. The CDR3 consists of 15 residues. V was pared by 4 bases and J by 5 bases, with 5 bases of the junction left unmatched. From germline, CDR1 is LGHNA and CDR2 YNFKEQ. Some clones are missing from TCRdb's copy, which holds only in-frame ones; the method was immunoSEQ multiplex PCR. The sample holds 110,000 or so clones, about 88% seen once. This rearrangement joins TRBV4-2 to TRBJ2-1, with TRBD2 matching over 10 bases. The source material was blood. The clonotype was recovered from a person aged 18 to 70 in good health. The CDR3 region is CASSPSGGDNNEQFF. As DNA, the CDR3 is TGTGCCAGCAGCCCAAGCGGGGGGGATAACAATGAGCAGTTCTTC.